This is a list of T cell receptor beta chains from one sample in a study of radiation and T cells in renal cell carcinoma. Method: immunoSEQ multiplex PCR; TCRdb's copy keeps in-frame clones and lacks some. The sample records about 120,000 clones, around 85% being singletons. Sequenced material: blood, taken from a patient whose treatment included radiotherapy and nephrectomy. The receptors derive from a man aged 45 to 65 with renal cell carcinoma. CDR3s include the opening cysteine and the closing phenylalanine or tryptophan. Fields, in order: D gene, V gene, J gene, clone size, CDR3 DNA, CDR3 protein. D genes are given only for firm matches. The size of a clone is reported for some rows only, either as once, few or many, or as a class for expanded clones.

d_gene: NA; v_gene: TRBV10-3; j_gene: TRBJ2-7; abundance: once; CDR3nt: TGTGCCATCAGTGATGCCGGAGAGAGGGATTCCTACGAGCAGTACTTC; CDR3aa: CAISDAGERDSYEQYF
d_gene: NA; v_gene: TRBV30; j_gene: TRBJ1-6; abundance: NA; CDR3nt: TGTGCCTGGAGTCGGGGGCGTACCTATAATTCACCCCTCCACTTT; CDR3aa: CAWSRGRTYNSPLHF
d_gene: TRBD1; v_gene: TRBV7-8; j_gene: TRBJ1-2; abundance: NA; CDR3nt: TGTGCCAGCAGCCCAGGACAGGACTATGGCTACACCTTC; CDR3aa: CASSPGQDYGYTF
d_gene: NA; v_gene: TRBV19; j_gene: TRBJ1-4; abundance: once; CDR3nt: TGTGCCAGTAGTATAGATGGCAGGGTGAGGAAACTGTTTTTT; CDR3aa: CASSIDGRVRKLFF
d_gene: NA; v_gene: TRBV28; j_gene: TRBJ2-4; abundance: NA; CDR3nt: TGTGCCAGCAGTTCCCCCGGGACAAAAGCGGGCATTCAGTACTTC; CDR3aa: CASSSPGTKAGIQYF
d_gene: NA; v_gene: TRBV5-5; j_gene: TRBJ1-5; abundance: NA; CDR3nt: TGTGCCAGCAGCTTGAGTAGGGCAGTTAAATCCAATCAGCCCCAGCATTTT; CDR3aa: CASSLSRAVKSNQPQHF
d_gene: TRBD2; v_gene: TRBV4-2; j_gene: TRBJ2-1; abundance: NA; CDR3nt: TGTGCCAGCAGCCAAGATCGGGGGACTAGCTTTTCCTCCTACAATGAGCAGTTCTTC; CDR3aa: CASSQDRGTSFSSYNEQFF
d_gene: TRBD1; v_gene: TRBV19; j_gene: TRBJ2-2; abundance: once; CDR3nt: TGTGCCACAAACCCCGGACAGGGGGTTGGCGGGGAGCTGTTTTTT; CDR3aa: CATNPGQGVGGELFF
d_gene: NA; v_gene: TRBV12-5; j_gene: TRBJ2-5; abundance: NA; CDR3nt: TGTGCTAGTGGTTTGGCCGGGCAGGGGACGGAGACCCAGTACTTC; CDR3aa: CASGLAGQGTETQYF
d_gene: NA; v_gene: TRBV7-9; j_gene: TRBJ1-1; abundance: NA; CDR3nt: TGTGCCAGCAGCTTAAACAGACAAGGAACTGAAGCTTTCTTT; CDR3aa: CASSLNRQGTEAFF
d_gene: NA; v_gene: TRBV28; j_gene: TRBJ2-3; abundance: NA; CDR3nt: TGTGCCAGCAGCTTCGAGAGGGGCACAGATACGCAGTATTTT; CDR3aa: CASSFERGTDTQYF
d_gene: NA; v_gene: TRBV6-5; j_gene: TRBJ1-1; abundance: NA; CDR3nt: TGTGCCAGCAGAGATCCGAACACTGAAGCTTTCTTT; CDR3aa: CASRDPNTEAFF
d_gene: NA; v_gene: TRBV9; j_gene: TRBJ2-7; abundance: NA; CDR3nt: TGTGCCAGCAGCGTAGGGGTAGAGGGCCTCTACGAGCAGTACTTC; CDR3aa: CASSVGVEGLYEQYF
d_gene: NA; v_gene: TRBV4-1; j_gene: TRBJ2-3; abundance: NA; CDR3nt: TGCGCCAGCAGCCAATTTGCGGCGGAAAGCACAGATACGCAGTATTTT; CDR3aa: CASSQFAAESTDTQYF
d_gene: NA; v_gene: TRBV28; j_gene: TRBJ1-1; abundance: NA; CDR3nt: TGTGCCCGAACCCGTAACAGGGCGAAAGGCACTGAAGCTTTCTTT; CDR3aa: CARTRNRAKGTEAFF
d_gene: TRBD2; v_gene: TRBV5-1; j_gene: TRBJ2-7; abundance: NA; CDR3nt: TGCGCCAGCAGCTTGACTAGCGGCTCCTACGAGCAGTACTTC; CDR3aa: CASSLTSGSYEQYF
d_gene: TRBD1; v_gene: TRBV9; j_gene: TRBJ1-3; abundance: NA; CDR3nt: TGTGCCAGCAGCGGGACAGGGGGCGGAGGGACCATATATTTT; CDR3aa: CASSGTGGGGTIYF
d_gene: NA; v_gene: TRBV4-2; j_gene: TRBJ2-3; abundance: few; CDR3nt: TGTGCCAGCAGCCAAGATCATCAATGGGCTCCAGAGCCCACAGATACGCAGTATTTT; CDR3aa: CASSQDHQWAPEPTDTQYF
d_gene: NA; v_gene: TRBV5-1; j_gene: TRBJ2-6; abundance: NA; CDR3nt: TGCGCCAGCAGCTTGGGAGCTGGGGCCAACGTCCTGACTTTC; CDR3aa: CASSLGAGANVLTF
d_gene: NA; v_gene: TRBV6-5; j_gene: TRBJ1-1; abundance: NA; CDR3nt: TGTGCCACCGTCCGTGGGGGGAGCACTGAAGCTTTCTTT; CDR3aa: CATVRGGSTEAFF
d_gene: NA; v_gene: TRBV7-6; j_gene: TRBJ1-2; abundance: once; CDR3nt: TGTGCCAGCAGCCCCCCGGGAGCGCCTAACTATGGCTACACCTTC; CDR3aa: CASSPPGAPNYGYTF